Below, 24 T cell receptor beta chains from the same sample are listed, as sequenced in a study of T cell responses to AZD1222 COVID-19 vaccine. Clones were sequenced by immunoSEQ multiplex PCR, and TCRdb holds only the in-frame ones, with some missing. This table has 95,000 to 150,000 clones, approximately 90% appearing once. Source: peripheral blood, taken on day 0 of AZD1222 vaccination. These receptors were taken from an adult in good health.

The genes are TRBV27 and TRBJ2-1; 9 bases fit TRBD2. The V gene end was trimmed by 5 bases and the J gene end by 7 bases; junction bases not matched to a gene: 9. Germline CDR1 MNHEY, CDR2 SMNVEV (reference sequence). This CDR3 is 15 amino acids long. The CDR3 spells CASSPGLAPGNEQFF. The CDR3 DNA reads TGTGCCAGCAGTCCGGGACTAGCCCCCGGGAATGAGCAGTTCTTC.

The V and J genes are TRBV19 and TRBJ1-3; 10 bases fit TRBD1. This CDR3 region has 13 residues. V was clipped by 9 bases and J by 4 bases; unmatched bases: 3. Germline V gives CDR1 LNHDA, CDR2 SQIVND (reference sequence). CDR3 in DNA: TGTGCCAGCCGACAGGGGGCCGGAAACACCATATATTTT. Translated: CASRQGAGNTIYF.

The genes are TRBV5-1 and TRBJ2-2; tentatively, D is TRBD1 (5 bases). CDR1 is SGHRS, CDR2 YFSETQ, per germline. The CDR3 covers 14 residues. V was pared by 2 bases and J by 4 bases, with 9 bases between. The DNA for the CDR3 is TGCGCCAGCAGCTTTGACAGACGCACCGGGGAGCTGTTTTTT. It is translated as CASSFDRRTGELFF. The complete variable domain, with remaining parts taken from reference TRBV5-1 and TRBJ2-2, reads KAGVTQTPRYLIKTRGQQVTLSCSPISGHRSVSWYQQTPGQGLQFLFEYFSETQRNKGNFPGRFSGRQFSNSRSEMNVSTLELGDSALYLCASSFDRRTGELFFGEGSRLTVL.

This clone was seen only once. The J gene is TRBJ2-7, the V gene TRBV28; D is perhaps TRBD2 (5 bases). Trimming took off 2 bases at V and 7 bases at J, with 9 bases between the two ends. The CDR3 is 12 amino acids. Germline V gene sequence: CDR1 MDHEN, CDR2 SYDVKM. CDR3 sequence (DNA): TGTGCCAGCAGTTTAGGTACGGGGGAGCAGTACTTC. It translates to CASSLGTGEQYF.

This chain connects TRBV9 to TRBJ1-2, with unresolved D. V lost 4 bases and J lost 7, with 23 bases in between. Germline V gene data show CDR1 as SGDLS and CDR2 as YYNGEE. The CDR3 has 16 amino acids. The CDR3 DNA is TGTGCCAGCAGCCCTAGCCCCACAAGGTCCCGGGGTGGCTACACCTTC. Amino acid sequence: CASSPSPTRSRGGYTF.

CDR3 nucleotide sequence: TGTGCCAGCAGTTGGACAGGGGGGTCCTACGAGCAGTACTTC. The encoded protein is CASSWTGGSYEQYF. The chain employs TRBV2 and TRBJ2-7; 10 nucleotides match TRBD1. Germline V gene data show CDR1 as SNHLY and CDR2 as FYNNEI. This CDR3 is 14 amino acids long. Trimming at V came to 5 bases and at J to 1 base, leaving 2 bases not matched to a gene.

The rearrangement joins TRBV10-3 to TRBJ1-2; D gene unclear. The CDR3 runs to 12 residues. V gave up 4 bases and J gave up 4 bases, with 7 bases separating them. CDR1 and CDR2 from the germline V gene are ENHRY and SYGVKD. CDR3: CAISGSVYGYTF. DNA for the CDR3: TGTGCCATCAGTGGTTCAGTCTATGGCTACACCTTC.

This clone is medium-sized in the sample. CDR3 DNA: TGTGCCAGCAGTTCTGAATATAATTCACCCCTCCACTTT. Amino acid sequence: CASSSEYNSPLHF. The chain has TRBV27 and TRBJ1-6; D gene uncertain. V was trimmed by 4 bases and J by 4 bases, leaving 5 bases between them. The CDR3 is 13 amino acids. Per the germline V gene, CDR1 is MNHEY and CDR2 is SMNVEV (reference sequence).

The chain links TRBV19 to TRBJ2-5; tentatively, D is TRBD1 (6 bases). Trimming removed 0 bases from V and 5 bases from J, with 13 bases in between. This CDR3 comprises 15 residues. Germline assignment: CDR1 LNHDA and CDR2 SQIVND (reference sequence). The CDR3 DNA reads TGTGCCAGTAGTATAGACCAGGGGATAATGGAGACCCAGTACTTC. The encoded protein is CASSIDQGIMETQYF.

The chain is built from TRBV18 and TRBJ1-4; 7 nucleotides agree with TRBD1. Germline V CDR1 and CDR2: KGHSH, LQKENI. There are 14 residues in the CDR3. V dropped 3 bases and J dropped 4; count of bases not matched to a gene: 2. This CDR3 reads CASSPGQYNEKLFF. CDR3 DNA: TGTGCCAGCTCACCGGGACAGTATAATGAAAAACTGTTTTTT.

The chain combines TRBV4-2 with TRBJ1-5; 7 nucleotides line up with TRBD1. The CDR3 spans 15 residues. Trimming at V came to 5 bases and at J to 2 bases, leaving 6 bases not matched to a gene. The germline gives CDR1 LGHNA, CDR2 YNFKEQ. In nucleotides, the CDR3 is TGTGCCAGCAGCGCTCGACAGGGTGGCAATCAGCCCCAGCATTTT. It yields the protein CASSARQGGNQPQHF.

This chain joins TRBV4-3 and TRBJ1-6, with D tentatively TRBD1 (6 bases). Trimming cost V 4 bases and J 7 bases, with 14 bases left between them. The CDR3 has 15 amino acids. Germline assignment: CDR1 LGHNA and CDR2 YSLEER. CDR3 sequence reads: CASSLWTARNSPLHF. CDR3 coding DNA: TGCGCCAGCAGCCTGTGGACAGCCAGAAATTCACCCCTCCACTTT.

This clone appeared a single time. The chain couples TRBV3-1 (or the pseudogene TRBV3-2) to TRBJ1-1; D is undetermined. The CDR3 extends over 15 amino acids. Deletions cut 0 bases from V and 5 bases from J, with 13 bases between. CDR1 is LGHDT, CDR2 YNNKEL, per germline (reference sequence). CDR3 sequence reads: CASSQDLPVRTEAFF. CDR3 nucleotides: TGTGCCAGCAGCCAAGACCTCCCGGTCCGGACTGAAGCTTTCTTT.

The chain has TRBV7-3 and TRBJ2-1; D is unresolved. V was trimmed by 4 bases and J by 10 bases, leaving 11 bases between them. The germline CDR1 and CDR2 sequences are SGHTA and FQGTGA. The CDR3 covers 12 residues. The CDR3 spells CASSSAATEQFF. The DNA of the CDR3 is TGTGCCAGCAGCTCCGCTGCTACAGAGCAGTTCTTC.

This chain links TRBV7-2 with TRBJ2-5, with a possible D match to TRBD2 (6 bases). Trimming pared 2 bases from V and 1 base from J, leaving 14 bases between. CDR3 length equals 16 residues. Germline CDR1 SGHTA, CDR2 FQGNSA. The CDR3 region is CASSLNSAGTQETQYF. The CDR3 region has the DNA TGTGCCAGCAGCTTAAATTCGGCGGGAACCCAAGAGACCCAGTACTTC.

V gene TRBV27 combines with J gene TRBJ1-1; 9 bases are shared with TRBD1. There are 15 residues in the CDR3. Germline V gives CDR1 MNHEY, CDR2 SMNVEV (reference sequence). Unmatched junction bases numbered 5, after V lost 5 bases and J lost 1 base. CDR3 loop: CASSAGTGSNTEAFF. CDR3 bases: TGTGCCAGCAGTGCCGGGACAGGGTCGAACACTGAAGCTTTCTTT.

This chain joins TRBV5-1 and TRBJ2-1; D is perhaps TRBD2 (5 bases). CDR1 and CDR2 (germline): SGHRS, YFSETQ. The V end lost 0 bases, the J end lost 5 bases, and 6 bases lay between the germline ends. The length of the CDR3 is 13 residues. CDR3 in amino acids: CASSLGSDNEQFF. The CDR3, as DNA: TGCGCCAGCAGCTTGGGTAGCGACAATGAGCAGTTCTTC.

V and J are TRBV4-3 and TRBJ2-5, with 13 bases matching TRBD2. The CDR3 length is 19 residues. After removal of 4 bases from V and 5 bases from J, the junction contained 16 bases not matched to a gene. Germline CDR1 reads LGHNA; CDR2 reads YSLEER. The chain's CDR3 is CASSPLTITSGGAGETQYF. The DNA of the CDR3 is TGCGCCAGCAGCCCTCTTACCATTACTAGCGGGGGGGCCGGTGAGACCCAGTACTTC.

This chain connects TRBV25-1 to TRBJ1-1; D gene uncertain. This CDR3 comprises 12 residues. Germline V gene lookup returns CDR1 MGHDK and CDR2 SYGVNS. Deletions cut 6 bases from V and 5 bases from J, with 10 bases between. The CDR3 DNA reads TGTGCCAGCAGCGGGGTAGGAACTGAAGCTTTCTTT. Residues: CASSGVGTEAFF.

The chain has TRBV2 and TRBJ1-1, with D possibly being TRBD1 (6 bases). The germline gives CDR1 SNHLY, CDR2 FYNNEI. The CDR3 is 15 amino acids. V lost 6 bases and J 2 bases, leaving 16 bases between the germline ends. Here the CDR3 DNA reads TGTGCCAGCAGCCCACAGGGCAGGGTAAACACTGAAGCTTTCTTT. Encoded protein: CASSPQGRVNTEAFF. Variable domain in full (rest from reference TRBV2 and TRBJ1-1): EPEVTQTPSHQVTQMGQEVILRCVPISNHLYFYWYRQILGQKVEFLVSFYNNEISEKSEIFDDQFSVERPDGSNFTLKIRSTKLEDSAMYFCASSPQGRVNTEAFFGQGTRLTVV.

The CDR3 DNA is TGTGCCAGCAGCCAACTCCCACAGGCTGAAGCTTTCTTT. Translated: CASSQLPQAEAFF. This chain joins TRBV14 and TRBJ1-1; a weak D match, TRBD1 (5 bases). This CDR3 contains 13 residues. Germline-derived CDR1 and CDR2 are SGHDN and FVKESK. Trimming took off 2 bases at V and 6 bases at J, with 10 bases between the two ends. The whole variable domain, filled in from reference TRBV14 and TRBJ1-1, reads EAGVTQFPSHSVIEKGQTVTLRCDPISGHDNLYWYRRVMGKEIKFLLHFVKESKQDESGMPNNRFLAERTGGTYSTLKVQPAELEDSGVYFCASSQLPQAEAFFGQGTRLTVV.

The chain is built from TRBV4-3 and TRBJ1-1, with D tentatively TRBD1 (5 bases). The CDR3 runs to 15 residues. Germline V gives CDR1 LGHNA, CDR2 YSLEER. Trimming left V 5 bases short and J 0 bases short, with 13 bases between. The CDR3 region is CASSSTTAMNTEAFF. The CDR3 DNA follows: TGCGCCAGCAGCTCGACGACAGCAATGAACACTGAAGCTTTCTTT.

This clone appeared once. The genes are TRBV9 and TRBJ1-2, with TRBD1 as a possible D gene (5 bases). Trimming cost V 4 bases and J 4 bases, with 17 bases left between them. The CDR3 extends over 15 amino acids. CDR1 and CDR2 from the germline V gene are SGDLS and YYNGEE. CDR3: CASSSRTRGGYGYTF. The DNA for the CDR3 is TGTGCCAGCAGCTCTCGGACAAGGGGCGGCTATGGCTACACCTTC.

This chain links TRBV7-2 with TRBJ1-2, with 7 positions matching TRBD1. Trimming at V came to 5 bases and at J to 4 bases, leaving 10 bases not matched to a gene. The CDR3 has 15 residues. Germline V gives CDR1 SGHTA, CDR2 FQGNSA. In DNA, the CDR3 is TGTGCCAGCAGCATCGCCAGGGGGACTCTCTATGGCTACACCTTC. This codes for CASSIARGTLYGYTF.